The rows below give T cell receptor beta chains drawn from one sample of a study of identifying expanded T cells in peripheral blood. Profiled with immunoSEQ multiplex PCR; TCRdb holds only in-frame clones, not every one. The data hold some 100,000 clones, with approximately 88% observed a single time. The sequenced material came from blood. Receptors were obtained from a person between 18 and 69 years old in good health. The CDR3 runs from the conserved cysteine through the conserved F or W. A D gene is named only where the DNA matches it firmly. Size is omitted from some rows. Given values are once, few, many or a class for expanded clones.

D,V,size,J,CDR3,DNA
.,TRBV6-5,.,TRBJ2-3,CAAVSSTDTQYF,TGTGCCGCGGTCTCTAGCACAGATACGCAGTATTTT
.,TRBV11-2,.,TRBJ2-7,CASSLGRYEQYF,TGTGCCAGCAGCTTAGGAAGGTACGAGCAGTACTTC
.,TRBV10-3,.,TRBJ1-5,CAIASEGGGQPQHF,TGTGCCATCGCCAGCGAAGGGGGAGGTCAGCCCCAGCATTTT
TRBD2,TRBV30,.,TRBJ2-5,CAWSPGLADSRETQYF,TGTGCCTGGAGTCCGGGACTAGCGGACTCCCGGGAGACCCAGTACTTC
TRBD1,TRBV9,.,TRBJ2-2,CASSSPPGGAGELFF,TGTGCCAGCAGCTCACCACCAGGGGGAGCCGGGGAGCTGTTTTTT
.,TRBV19,few,TRBJ1-5,CASSMFVDSPRAQHF,TGTGCCAGTAGCATGTTCGTGGACTCCCCTCGGGCCCAGCATTTT
TRBD2,TRBV5-1,.,TRBJ2-2,CASSLGLAGAPGELFF,TGCGCCAGCAGCTTGGGACTAGCGGGAGCCCCCGGGGAGCTGTTTTTT
.,TRBV5-1,once,TRBJ2-7,CASSAGGSGRQYF,TGCGCCAGCAGCGCAGGGGGGTCCGGCCGGCAGTACTTC
TRBD1,TRBV19,once,TRBJ2-3,CASSNPTGGRGLKSTDTQYF,TGTGCCAGTAGTAATCCAACAGGGGGAAGGGGCCTCAAAAGCACAGATACGCAGTATTTT
.,TRBV5-5,.,TRBJ1-1,CASSFSGEAFF,TGTGCCAGCAGCTTCTCTGGTGAAGCTTTCTTT
.,TRBV4-1,.,TRBJ2-5,CASSQDPTLEGGTVLTQYF,TGCGCCAGCAGCCAAGATCCTACCCTCGAGGGGGGGACAGTCTTAACCCAGTACTTC
.,TRBV7-2,.,TRBJ2-2,CASSFGGTNTGELFF,TGTGCCAGCAGCTTCGGCGGTACGAACACCGGGGAGCTGTTTTTT
.,TRBV7-9,.,TRBJ1-4,CASSATTTNEKLFF,TGTGCCAGCAGCGCGACAACAACTAATGAAAAACTGTTTTTT
.,TRBV11-3,few,TRBJ2-1,CASSNRRAEEQFF,TGTGCCAGCAGCAACCGGAGGGCCGAAGAGCAGTTCTTC
.,TRBV18,once,TRBJ1-1,CASLRTENMNTEAFF,TGTGCCAGCTTGAGGACAGAAAACATGAACACTGAAGCTTTCTTT
.,TRBV14,.,TRBJ1-1,CASSQVGAQEAFF,TGTGCCAGCAGCCAAGTAGGGGCCCAAGAAGCTTTCTTT
.,TRBV7-6,once,TRBJ1-5,CASSLGPAGHQPQHF,TGTGCCAGCAGCTTAGGACCCGCGGGGCATCAGCCCCAGCATTTT
.,TRBV5-1,.,TRBJ1-4,CASSLDGTPSEKLFF,TGCGCCAGCAGCTTGGACGGGACACCTTCGGAAAAACTGTTTTTT